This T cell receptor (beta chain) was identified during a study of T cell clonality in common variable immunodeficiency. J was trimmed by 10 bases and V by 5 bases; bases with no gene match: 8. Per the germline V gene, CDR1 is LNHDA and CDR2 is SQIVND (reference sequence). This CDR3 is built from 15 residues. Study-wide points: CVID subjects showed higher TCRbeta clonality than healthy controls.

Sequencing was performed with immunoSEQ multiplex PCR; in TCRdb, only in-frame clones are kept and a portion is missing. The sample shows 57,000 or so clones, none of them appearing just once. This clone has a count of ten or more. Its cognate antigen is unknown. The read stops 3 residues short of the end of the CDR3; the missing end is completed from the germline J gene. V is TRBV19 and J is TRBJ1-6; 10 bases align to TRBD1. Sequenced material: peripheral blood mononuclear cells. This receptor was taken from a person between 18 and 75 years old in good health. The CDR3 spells CASSDRQGARSPLHF. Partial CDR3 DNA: TGTGCCAGTAGTGACCGACAGGGGGCAAGATCACCC. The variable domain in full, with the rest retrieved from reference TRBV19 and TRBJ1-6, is DGGITQSPKYLFRKEGQNVTLSCEQNLNHDAMYWYRQDPGQGLRLIYYSQIVNDFQKGDIAEGYSVSREKKESFPLTVTSAQKNPTAFYLCASSDRQGARSPLHFGNGTRLTVT.